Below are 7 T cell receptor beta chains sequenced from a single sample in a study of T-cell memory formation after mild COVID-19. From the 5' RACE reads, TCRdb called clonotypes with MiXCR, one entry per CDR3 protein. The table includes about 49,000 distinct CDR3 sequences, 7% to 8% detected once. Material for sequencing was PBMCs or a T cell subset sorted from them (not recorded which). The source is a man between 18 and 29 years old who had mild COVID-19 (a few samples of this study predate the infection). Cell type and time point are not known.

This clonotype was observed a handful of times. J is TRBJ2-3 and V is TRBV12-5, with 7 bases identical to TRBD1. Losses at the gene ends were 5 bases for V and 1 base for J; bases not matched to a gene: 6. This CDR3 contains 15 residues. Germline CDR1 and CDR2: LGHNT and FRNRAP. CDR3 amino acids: CASGPNRGGTDTQYF. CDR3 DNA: TGTGCTAGTGGTCCTAACAGGGGAGGCACAGATACGCAGTATTTT.

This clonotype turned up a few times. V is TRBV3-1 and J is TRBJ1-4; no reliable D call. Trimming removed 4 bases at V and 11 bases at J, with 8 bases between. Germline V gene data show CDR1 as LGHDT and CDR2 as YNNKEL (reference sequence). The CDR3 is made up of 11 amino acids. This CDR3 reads CASSPGGKLFF. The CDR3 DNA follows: TGTGCCAGCAGCCCGGGTGGGAAACTGTTTTTT.

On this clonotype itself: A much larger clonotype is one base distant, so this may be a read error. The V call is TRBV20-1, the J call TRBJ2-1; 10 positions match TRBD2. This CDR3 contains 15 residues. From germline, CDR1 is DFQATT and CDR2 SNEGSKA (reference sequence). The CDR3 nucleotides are TGCAGTGCTCCCTTAGCGGGGGGTCTCCTGGGTGAGCAGTTATTC. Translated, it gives CSAPLAGGLLGEQLF.

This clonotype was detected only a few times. The CDR3: CATIQRGTGFSSGGYTF. Written as DNA, the CDR3 is TGTGCCACCATCCAGAGAGGGACAGGGTTTTCTAGCGGCGGCTACACCTTC. This chain links TRBV10-3 with TRBJ1-2, with 9 bases lining up with TRBD1. V trimming: 10 bases; J trimming: 8 bases; junction bases outside the gene matches: 23. This CDR3 comprises 17 residues. CDR1 and CDR2 from the germline V gene are ENHRY and SYGVKD.

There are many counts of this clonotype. This CDR3 reads CASSSTPKGQPTYEQYF. CDR3 DNA: TGTGCCAGCAGCTCGACACCAAAGGGACAGCCGACCTACGAGCAGTACTTC. V is TRBV7-9 and J is TRBJ2-7, with 7 positions matching TRBD1. The germline V gene encodes CDR1 SEHNR and CDR2 FQNEAQ (reference sequence). The CDR3 has 17 amino acids. The V gene end was trimmed by 4 bases and the J gene end by 2 bases; junction bases not matched to a gene: 14.

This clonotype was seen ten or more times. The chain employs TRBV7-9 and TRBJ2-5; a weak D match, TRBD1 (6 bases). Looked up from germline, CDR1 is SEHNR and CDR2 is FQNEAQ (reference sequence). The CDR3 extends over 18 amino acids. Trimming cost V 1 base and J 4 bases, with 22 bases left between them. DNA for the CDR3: TGTGCCAGCAGCTTAGGCGGGCCGGGACACCCCTTAGGAGAGACCCAGTACTTC. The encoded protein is CASSLGGPGHPLGETQYF. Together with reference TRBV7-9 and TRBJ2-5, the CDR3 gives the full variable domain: DTGVSQNPRHKITKRGQNVTFRCDPISEHNRLYWYRQTLGQGPEFLTYFQNEAQLEKSRLLSDRFSAERPKGSFSTLEIQRTEQGDSAMYLCASSLGGPGHPLGETQYFGPGTRLLVL.

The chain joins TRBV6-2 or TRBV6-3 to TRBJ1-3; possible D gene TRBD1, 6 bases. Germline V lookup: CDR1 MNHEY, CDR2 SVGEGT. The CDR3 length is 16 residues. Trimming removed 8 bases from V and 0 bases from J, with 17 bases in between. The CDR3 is CASARGGSYSGNTIYF. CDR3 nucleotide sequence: TGTGCCAGCGCCAGGGGAGGATCTTACTCTGGAAACACCATATATTTT.